These 9 T cell receptor beta chains were sequenced from one sample in a study of T cells after yellow fever vaccination. TCRdb passed the 5' RACE reads through MiXCR, listing each CDR3 protein once. Among roughly 310,000 distinct CDR3 sequences listed, around 4% were seen once. The specimen comprised PBMCs, sampled on the day of the yellow fever booster vaccination. The receptors stem from a man between 18 and 29 years old who received the YFV17D yellow fever vaccine.

This clonotype was seen repeatedly, ten times or more. The chain uses TRBV6-5 and TRBJ2-2; D is unresolved. The CDR3 contains 16 residues. Trimming removed 7 bases at V and 0 bases at J, with 15 bases between. Germline lookup yields CDR1 MNHEY and CDR2 SVGAGI. Here the CDR3 DNA reads TGTGCCAGCACTACGAGACCACGTCCGAACACCGGGGAGCTGTTTTTT. Amino acid sequence: CASTTRPRPNTGELFF.

The gene calls are TRBV9 and TRBJ2-5; D gene unclear. This CDR3 comprises 13 residues. Germline V gives CDR1 SGDLS, CDR2 YYNGEE. Deletions cut 0 bases from V and 7 bases from J, with 10 bases between. The CDR3 bases are TGTGCCAGCAGCGTAGTGACCCCCGGGACCCAGTACTTC. Translating gives CASSVVTPGTQYF.

This clonotype was seen repeatedly, ten times or more. J is TRBJ2-1 and V is TRBV7-2; D is unclear. Trimming took off 5 bases at V and 7 bases at J, with 9 bases between the two ends. The CDR3 loop spans 12 amino acids. Germline V gene sequence: CDR1 SGHTA, CDR2 FQGNSA. The CDR3 DNA reads TGTGCCAGCAGCAGGGAAGTAAATGAGCAGTTCTTC. Protein sequence: CASSREVNEQFF.

The sample holds many counts of this clonotype. V gene TRBV10-3 combines with J gene TRBJ1-6, with 9 positions matching TRBD1. This CDR3 is built from 16 residues. From germline, CDR1 is ENHRY and CDR2 SYGVKD. The V segment lost 0 bases and the J segment 10 bases; nucleotides outside the gene matches: 7. The CDR3 loop is CAISESKGQGGSPLHF. DNA of the CDR3: TGTGCCATCAGTGAGTCGAAGGGACAGGGAGGATCACCCCTCCACTTT.

The rearrangement links TRBV15 to TRBJ1-1, with unresolved D. The V end lost 3 bases, the J end lost 2 bases, and 7 bases lay between the germline ends. Germline V gives CDR1 LNHNV, CDR2 YYDKDF (reference sequence). This CDR3 spans 13 amino acids. Here the CDR3 reads CATSRGINTEAFF. CDR3 coding DNA: TGTGCCACCAGCAGGGGTATCAACACTGAAGCTTTCTTT.

This clonotype was recorded many times. The chain is built from TRBV5-1 and TRBJ2-5, with 8 bases matching TRBD2. Trimming removed 2 bases from V and 3 bases from J; junction bases left unmatched: 6. CDR1 and CDR2 from the germline V gene are SGHRS and YFSETQ. The CDR3 has 15 amino acids. CDR3 DNA sequence: TGCGCCAGCAGCTTATTTTTTAGCGGGGAAGAGACCCAGTACTTC. This gives the protein CASSLFFSGEETQYF.

Only a few counts were recorded for this clonotype. The rearrangement uses TRBV6-2 or TRBV6-3 and TRBJ2-3; maybe TRBD1 (5 bases). CDR3 size: 13 residues. V was shortened by 5 bases and J by 9 bases, with 15 bases between the two germline ends. In germline, CDR1 is MNHEY, CDR2 SVGEGT. The CDR3 bases are TGTGCCAGCAGTCGCTTAAGGGGAACCACGCAGTATTTT. Residues: CASSRLRGTTQYF.

This clonotype was counted many times. This rearrangement joins TRBV5-1 to TRBJ1-2, with D maybe TRBD1 (6 bases). This CDR3 is 13 amino acids long. Germline CDR1 SGHRS, CDR2 YFSETQ. The ends were cut back, 0 bases at V and 7 bases at J, with 10 bases in the middle. This chain's CDR3 is CASSLAQGGGYTF. CDR3 DNA: TGCGCCAGCAGCTTGGCACAGGGTGGTGGCTACACCTTC. Based on the CDR3 plus reference TRBV5-1 and TRBJ1-2, the full variable domain is KAGVTQTPRYLIKTRGQQVTLSCSPISGHRSVSWYQQTPGQGLQFLFEYFSETQRNKGNFPGRFSGRQFSNSRSEMNVSTLELGDSALYLCASSLAQGGGYTFGSGTRLTVV.

There are many counts of this clonotype. V usage is TRBV29-1 and J usage is TRBJ1-5, with a possible D match to TRBD1 (5 bases). There are 13 residues in the CDR3. V was clipped by 6 bases and J by 2 bases, with 11 bases between them. In germline, CDR1 is SQVTM, CDR2 ANQGSEA. CDR3 sequence (DNA): TGCAGCGTGGGCCGGGACGGCAATCAGCCCCAGCATTTT. Its translation is CSVGRDGNQPQHF.